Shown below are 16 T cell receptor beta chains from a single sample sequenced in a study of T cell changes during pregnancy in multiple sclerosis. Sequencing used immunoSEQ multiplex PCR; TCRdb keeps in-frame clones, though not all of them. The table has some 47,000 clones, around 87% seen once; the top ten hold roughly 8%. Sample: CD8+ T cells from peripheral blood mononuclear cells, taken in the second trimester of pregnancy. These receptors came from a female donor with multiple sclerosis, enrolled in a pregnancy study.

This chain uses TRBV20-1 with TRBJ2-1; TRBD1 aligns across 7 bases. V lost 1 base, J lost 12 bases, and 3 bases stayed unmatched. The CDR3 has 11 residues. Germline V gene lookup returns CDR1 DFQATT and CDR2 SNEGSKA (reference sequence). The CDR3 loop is CSARAGTVQFF. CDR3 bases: TGCAGTGCTAGAGCTGGGACAGTGCAGTTCTTC.

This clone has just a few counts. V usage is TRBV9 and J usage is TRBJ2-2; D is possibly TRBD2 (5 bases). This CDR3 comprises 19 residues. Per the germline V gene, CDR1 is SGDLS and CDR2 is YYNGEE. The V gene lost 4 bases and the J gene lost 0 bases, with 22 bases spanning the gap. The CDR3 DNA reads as TGTGCCAGCAGCTCCAACATCAGGAGGAGTCATACGAACACCGGGGAGCTGTTTTTT. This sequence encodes CASSSNIRRSHTNTGELFF.

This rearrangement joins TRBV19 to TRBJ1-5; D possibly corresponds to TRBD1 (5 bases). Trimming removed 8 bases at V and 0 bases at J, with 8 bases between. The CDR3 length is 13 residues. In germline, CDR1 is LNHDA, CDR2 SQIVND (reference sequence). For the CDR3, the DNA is TGTGCCAGTGCGGACACTAGCAATCAGCCCCAGCATTTT. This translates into CASADTSNQPQHF.

CDR3 amino acids: CASCETGGEETQYF. The CDR3 region has the DNA TGTGCCAGTTGCGAGACAGGGGGTGAAGAGACCCAGTACTTC. V is TRBV19 and J is TRBJ2-5, with 9 bases aligning to TRBD1. The CDR3 is 14 amino acids. V gave up 8 bases and J gave up 3 bases; unmatched junction bases: 7. Germline V gives CDR1 LNHDA, CDR2 SQIVND (reference sequence). Full variable domain (missing parts from reference TRBV19 and TRBJ2-5): DGGITQSPKYLFRKEGQNVTLSCEQNLNHDAMYWYRQDPGQGLRLIYYSQIVNDFQKGDIAEGYSVSREKKESFPLTVTSAQKNPTAFYLCASCETGGEETQYFGPGTRLLVL.

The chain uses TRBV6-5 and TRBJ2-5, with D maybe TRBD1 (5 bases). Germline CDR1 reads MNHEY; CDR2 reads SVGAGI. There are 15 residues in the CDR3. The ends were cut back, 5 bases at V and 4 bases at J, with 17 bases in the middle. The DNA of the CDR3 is TGTGCCAGCAGTCTCCAGCCTGGGGCCCTAGAGACCCAGTACTTC. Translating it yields CASSLQPGALETQYF.

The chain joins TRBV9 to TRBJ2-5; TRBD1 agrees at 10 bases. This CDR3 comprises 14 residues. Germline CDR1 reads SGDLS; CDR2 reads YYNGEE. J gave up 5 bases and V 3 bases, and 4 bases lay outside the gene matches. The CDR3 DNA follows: TGTGCCAGCAGCGGGGGGACAGGGGTCGAGACCCAGTACTTC. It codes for CASSGGTGVETQYF.

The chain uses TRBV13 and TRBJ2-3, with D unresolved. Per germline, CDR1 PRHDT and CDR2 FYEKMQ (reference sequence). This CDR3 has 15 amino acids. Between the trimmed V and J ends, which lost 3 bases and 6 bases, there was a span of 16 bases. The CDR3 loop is CASSFPSIGEDTQYF. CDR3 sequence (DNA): TGTGCCAGCAGCTTCCCATCGATAGGAGAGGATACGCAGTATTTT.

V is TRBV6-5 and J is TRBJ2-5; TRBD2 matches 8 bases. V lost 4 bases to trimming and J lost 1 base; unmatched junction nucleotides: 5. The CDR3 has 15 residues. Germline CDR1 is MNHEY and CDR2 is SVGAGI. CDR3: CASSSNAGGQETQYF. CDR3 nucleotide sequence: TGTGCCAGCAGTTCCAACGCGGGGGGCCAAGAGACCCAGTACTTC.

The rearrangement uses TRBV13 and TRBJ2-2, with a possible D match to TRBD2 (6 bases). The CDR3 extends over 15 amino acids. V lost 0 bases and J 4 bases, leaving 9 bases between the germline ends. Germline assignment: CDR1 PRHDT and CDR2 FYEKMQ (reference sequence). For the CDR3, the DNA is TGTGCCAGCAGCTTAGGCGGGGGATCCACCGGGGAGCTGTTTTTT. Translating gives CASSLGGGSTGELFF.

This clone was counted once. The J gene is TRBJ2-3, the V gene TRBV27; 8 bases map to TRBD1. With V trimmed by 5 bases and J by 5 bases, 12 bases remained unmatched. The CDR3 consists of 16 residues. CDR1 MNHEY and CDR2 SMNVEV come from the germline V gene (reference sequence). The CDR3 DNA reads TGTGCCAGCAGTGCACTCCCCAGGGGGCCAGAAGATACGCAGTATTTT. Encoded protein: CASSALPRGPEDTQYF.

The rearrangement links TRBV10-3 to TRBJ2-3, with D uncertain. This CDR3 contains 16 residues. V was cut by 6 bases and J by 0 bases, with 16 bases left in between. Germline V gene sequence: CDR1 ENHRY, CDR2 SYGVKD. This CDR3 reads CAISGGAIDSTDTQYF. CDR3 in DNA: TGTGCCATCAGCGGCGGCGCGATCGACAGCACAGATACGCAGTATTTT.

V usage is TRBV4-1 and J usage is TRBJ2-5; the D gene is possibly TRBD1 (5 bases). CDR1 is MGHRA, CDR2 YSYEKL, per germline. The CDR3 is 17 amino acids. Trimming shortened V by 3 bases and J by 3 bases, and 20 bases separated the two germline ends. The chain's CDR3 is CASSHPKNGDSEETQYF. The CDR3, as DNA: TGCGCCAGCAGCCACCCAAAAAACGGAGACAGTGAAGAGACCCAGTACTTC.

DNA for the CDR3: TGTGCCAGCAGCTCCCACCCTCCCCTCACAGAAAGCACGCAGTATTTT. Residues: CASSSHPPLTESTQYF. The rearrangement joins TRBV11-2 to TRBJ2-3; D not resolved. Trimming removed 4 bases from V and 9 bases from J, with 23 bases in between. The germline CDR1 and CDR2 sequences are SGHAT and FQNNGV. The length of the CDR3 is 16 residues.

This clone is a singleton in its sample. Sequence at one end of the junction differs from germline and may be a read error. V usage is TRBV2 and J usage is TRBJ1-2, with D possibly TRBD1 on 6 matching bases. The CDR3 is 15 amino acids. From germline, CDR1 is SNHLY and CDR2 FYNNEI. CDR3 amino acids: CASSEGTRPYYGYTF. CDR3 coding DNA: TGTGCCAGCAGCGAAGGGACAAGGCCATACTATGGCTACACCTTC.

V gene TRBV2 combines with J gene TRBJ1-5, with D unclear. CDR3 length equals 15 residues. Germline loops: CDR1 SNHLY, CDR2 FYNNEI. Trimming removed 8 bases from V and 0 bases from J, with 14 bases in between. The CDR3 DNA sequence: TGTGCCAGCTTGGAGCACCTTAATAGCAATCAGCCCCAGCATTTT. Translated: CASLEHLNSNQPQHF.

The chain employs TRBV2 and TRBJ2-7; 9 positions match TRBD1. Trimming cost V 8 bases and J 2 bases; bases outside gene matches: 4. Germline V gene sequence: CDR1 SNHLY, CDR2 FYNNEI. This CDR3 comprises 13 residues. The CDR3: CASEDRGTYEQYF. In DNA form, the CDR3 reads TGTGCCAGCGAGGACAGGGGAACCTACGAGCAGTACTTC.